This entry features one TCR beta chain sequence. Sequenced by immunoSEQ multiplex PCR; TCRdb stores in-frame clones only, minus some. The repertoire consists of 400,000 to 550,000 clones, with around 79% occurring once and the leading ten covering approximately 12%. Looked up from germline, CDR1 is LNHDA and CDR2 is SQIVND (reference sequence). The CDR3 is made up of 13 amino acids. V lost 3 bases and J lost 1, with 6 bases in between. This entry belongs to a study of shared clonotypes between healthy human individuals. This TCR was recovered from a woman between 35 and 50 years old in good health. Some clones in this sample may be carry-over from other donors' samples. The sample was PBMCs. V is TRBV19 and J is TRBJ1-1, with D uncertain. In DNA form, the CDR3 reads TGTGCCAGTAGTATTACGGCGAACACTGAAGCTTTCTTT. Its translation is CASSITANTEAFF.